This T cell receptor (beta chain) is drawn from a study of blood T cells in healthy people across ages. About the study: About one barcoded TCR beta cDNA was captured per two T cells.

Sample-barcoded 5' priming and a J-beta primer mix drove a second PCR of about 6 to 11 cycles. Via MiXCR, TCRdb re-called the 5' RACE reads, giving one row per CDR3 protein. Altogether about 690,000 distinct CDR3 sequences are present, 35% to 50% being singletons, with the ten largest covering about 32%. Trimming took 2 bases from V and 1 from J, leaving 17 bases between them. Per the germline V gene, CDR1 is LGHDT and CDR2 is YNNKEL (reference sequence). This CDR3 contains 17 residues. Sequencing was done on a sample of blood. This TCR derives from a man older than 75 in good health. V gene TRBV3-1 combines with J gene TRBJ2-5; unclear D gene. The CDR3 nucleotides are TGTGCCAGCAGCCAACCTAAGACAAGGTCGGGCCAAGAGACCCAGTACTTC. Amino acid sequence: CASSQPKTRSGQETQYF.